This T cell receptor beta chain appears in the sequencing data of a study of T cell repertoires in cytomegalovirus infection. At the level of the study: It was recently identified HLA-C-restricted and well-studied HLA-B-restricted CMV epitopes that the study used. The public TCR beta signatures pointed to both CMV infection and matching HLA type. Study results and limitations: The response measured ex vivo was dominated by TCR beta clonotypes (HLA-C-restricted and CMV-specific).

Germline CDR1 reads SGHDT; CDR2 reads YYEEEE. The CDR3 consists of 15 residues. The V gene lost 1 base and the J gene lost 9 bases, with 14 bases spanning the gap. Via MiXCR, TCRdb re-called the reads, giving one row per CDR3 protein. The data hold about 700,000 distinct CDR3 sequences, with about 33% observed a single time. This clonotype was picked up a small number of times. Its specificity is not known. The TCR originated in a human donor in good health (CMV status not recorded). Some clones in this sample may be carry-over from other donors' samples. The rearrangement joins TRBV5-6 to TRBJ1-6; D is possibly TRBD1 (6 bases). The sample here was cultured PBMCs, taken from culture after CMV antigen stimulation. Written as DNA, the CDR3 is TGTGCCAGCAGCTTGCACCGGGGGCACGGTTCACCCCTCCACTTT. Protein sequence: CASSLHRGHGSPLHF.